These T cell receptor beta chains were read from a single sample in a study of blood T cell repertoires in COVID-19. Clones were sequenced by immunoSEQ multiplex PCR, and TCRdb holds only the in-frame ones, with some missing. This sample carries 300,000 to 350,000 clones, more than 80% of them seen once, and the ten largest clones take approximately 7.5%. The sample taken for sequencing was peripheral blood. These TCRs come from a woman aged 30 to 39 with COVID-19, enrolled during active disease. Both conserved end residues are part of each CDR3. The order of the fields is D gene, J gene, clone size, V gene, CDR3 protein, CDR3 DNA. A D gene is named only where the DNA matches it firmly. Part of the rows lack a size; the others show once, few, many or a class for expanded clones.

D: NA
J: TRBJ2-5
size: NA
V: TRBV4-1
CDR3: CASSHLGEQTQYF
DNA: TGCGCCAGCAGCCATCTAGGGGAACAGACCCAGTACTTC

D: NA
J: TRBJ2-1
size: NA
V: TRBV7-8
CDR3: CASSYLGSEQFF
DNA: TGTGCCAGCAGCTACCTCGGGTCTGAGCAGTTCTTC

D: TRBD1
J: TRBJ1-2
size: NA
V: TRBV10-3
CDR3: CAISPGQLDGYTF
DNA: TGTGCCATCAGCCCGGGACAGCTGGATGGCTACACCTTC

D: TRBD1
J: TRBJ2-2
size: NA
V: TRBV15
CDR3: CATSSARTGGRGELFF
DNA: TGTGCCACCAGCAGCGCCCGGACAGGTGGGCGCGGGGAGCTGTTTTTT

D: TRBD2
J: TRBJ2-7
size: NA
V: TRBV4-1
CDR3: CASSPSPGLGSYEQYF
DNA: TGCGCCAGCAGCCCATCTCCGGGACTAGGGAGCTACGAGCAGTACTTC

D: TRBD1
J: TRBJ1-2
size: NA
V: TRBV4-1
CDR3: CASSHIGDSDSDTF
DNA: TGCGCCAGCAGCCACATAGGGGACAGTGATAGCGACACCTTC

D: NA
J: TRBJ2-1
size: once
V: TRBV5-4
CDR3: CASSLASGPRGAVEQFF
DNA: TGTGCCAGCAGCTTAGCATCAGGCCCCAGGGGGGCGGTTGAGCAGTTCTTC

D: NA
J: TRBJ2-7
size: NA
V: TRBV27
CDR3: CASSLGRNYEQYF
DNA: TGTGCCAGCAGTTTGGGGAGGAACTACGAGCAGTACTTC

D: NA
J: TRBJ2-7
size: NA
V: TRBV5-4
CDR3: CASSLEPAIVYEQYF
DNA: TGTGCCAGCAGCTTGGAACCAGCGATAGTCTACGAGCAGTACTTC

D: NA
J: TRBJ2-3
size: NA
V: TRBV5-6
CDR3: CASTLRTSYPTDTQYF
DNA: TGTGCCAGCACCCTAAGGACTTCCTATCCCACAGATACGCAGTATTTT

D: NA
J: TRBJ2-1
size: once
V: TRBV11-2
CDR3: CASSRGFEQFF
DNA: TGTGCCAGCAGCCGGGGGTTTGAGCAGTTCTTC

D: NA
J: TRBJ2-1
size: NA
V: TRBV29-1
CDR3: CSVDRTRGYNEQFF
DNA: TGCAGCGTTGATCGGACTCGGGGCTACAATGAGCAGTTCTTC

D: TRBD1
J: TRBJ1-5
size: NA
V: TRBV18
CDR3: CASSPGQGSNQPQHF
DNA: TGTGCCAGCTCACCTGGACAGGGTAGCAATCAGCCCCAGCATTTT

D: TRBD1
J: TRBJ1-2
size: NA
V: TRBV28
CDR3: CASRVTGHYGYTF
DNA: TGTGCCAGCAGGGTGACAGGGCACTATGGCTACACCTTC

D: NA
J: TRBJ1-2
size: NA
V: TRBV7-9
CDR3: CASSLLSVPLGYTF
DNA: TGTGCCAGCAGCTTACTCAGTGTACCCTTGGGCTACACCTTC

D: TRBD2
J: TRBJ2-7
size: NA
V: TRBV4-1
CDR3: CASSPREREGTYEQYF
DNA: TGCGCCAGCAGCCCTCGGGAGCGGGAGGGGACCTACGAGCAGTACTTC

D: NA
J: TRBJ1-2
size: once
V: TRBV5-3
CDR3: CARRIGLPYGYTF
DNA: TGTGCCAGAAGGATCGGACTTCCCTATGGCTACACCTTC

D: TRBD1
J: TRBJ2-3
size: few
V: TRBV7-6
CDR3: CASSSGQVLYF
DNA: TGTGCCAGCAGCTCCGGACAGGTTCTATATTTT

D: NA
J: TRBJ1-5
size: NA
V: TRBV27
CDR3: CASSLFGTAQPQHF
DNA: TGTGCCAGCAGTTTATTCGGGACTGCACAGCCCCAGCATTTT

D: NA
J: TRBJ2-5
size: NA
V: TRBV6-5
CDR3: CASAPQSGGAETQYF
DNA: TGTGCCAGCGCCCCGCAATCGGGCGGGGCAGAGACCCAGTACTTC

D: TRBD1
J: TRBJ1-3
size: NA
V: TRBV2
CDR3: CASSEKAGQVTGNTIYF
DNA: TGTGCCAGCAGTGAAAAAGCGGGACAGGTTACTGGAAACACCATATATTTT

D: NA
J: TRBJ2-1
size: once
V: TRBV19
CDR3: CASSIFRDSYNEQFF
DNA: TGTGCCAGTAGTATATTCCGGGACTCCTACAATGAGCAGTTCTTC

D: NA
J: TRBJ1-4
size: once
V: TRBV2
CDR3: CASSEGGPGNEKLFF
DNA: TGTGCCAGCAGTGAAGGCGGTCCGGGTAATGAAAAACTGTTTTTT

D: NA
J: TRBJ1-1
size: NA
V: TRBV3-1/TRBV3-2
CDR3: CASSAGPGRAFF
DNA: TGTGCCAGCAGCGCTGGACCCGGGAGAGCTTTCTTT

D: NA
J: TRBJ2-6
size: once
V: TRBV7-2
CDR3: CASSLTLQGSGANVLTF
DNA: TGTGCCAGCAGCCTGACCTTACAGGGATCTGGGGCCAACGTCCTGACTTTC

D: NA
J: TRBJ2-2
size: NA
V: TRBV19
CDR3: CASSNGRTGELFF
DNA: TGTGCCAGTTCGAACGGGAGAACCGGGGAGCTGTTTTTT

D: NA
J: TRBJ1-1
size: NA
V: TRBV7-2
CDR3: CASRRGGLPNTEAFF
DNA: TGTGCCAGCAGACGTGGCGGCCTGCCGAACACTGAAGCTTTCTTT

D: TRBD2
J: TRBJ2-7
size: NA
V: TRBV28
CDR3: CASSLPSPYRAGDYEQYF
DNA: TGTGCCAGCAGTTTGCCGTCGCCTTACCGAGCGGGAGACTACGAGCAGTACTTC

D: NA
J: TRBJ2-3
size: NA
V: TRBV21-1
CDR3: CASSRRQGPGQYF
DNA: TGTGCCAGCAGCCGCAGACAGGGGCCCGGGCAGTATTTT

D: TRBD1
J: TRBJ2-1
size: NA
V: TRBV28
CDR3: CASRNGQGLYNEQFF
DNA: TGTGCCAGCAGAAACGGACAGGGCCTCTACAATGAGCAGTTCTTC

D: NA
J: TRBJ2-3
size: NA
V: TRBV4-3
CDR3: CASSQESAGMSTDTQYF
DNA: TGCGCCAGCAGCCAAGAAAGCGCGGGAATGAGCACAGATACGCAGTATTTT

D: TRBD1
J: TRBJ2-1
size: NA
V: TRBV5-6
CDR3: CASSRTGGPYNEQFF
DNA: TGTGCCAGCAGCAGGACAGGGGGACCCTACAATGAGCAGTTCTTC

D: NA
J: TRBJ2-5
size: NA
V: TRBV11-2
CDR3: CASSQSLAGETQYF
DNA: TGTGCCAGCAGTCAGAGCTTGGCGGGAGAGACCCAGTACTTC

D: NA
J: TRBJ2-3
size: once
V: TRBV21-1
CDR3: CASSKGGTGSTDTQYF
DNA: TGTGCCAGCAGCAAAGGAGGGACAGGGAGCACAGATACGCAGTATTTT

D: NA
J: TRBJ1-1
size: NA
V: TRBV5-6
CDR3: CASSLRVLGTLNTEAFF
DNA: TGTGCCAGCAGCTTGCGGGTGCTCGGTACCTTGAACACTGAAGCTTTCTTT

D: NA
J: TRBJ2-1
size: NA
V: TRBV28
CDR3: CASSLFSDEQFF
DNA: TGTGCCAGCAGTTTATTTTCGGATGAGCAGTTCTTC

D: NA
J: TRBJ2-7
size: once
V: TRBV2
CDR3: CASSPQRRGSGYEQYF
DNA: TGTGCCAGCAGTCCCCAACGTAGGGGGAGTGGGTACGAGCAGTACTTC

D: TRBD1
J: TRBJ1-1
size: NA
V: TRBV30
CDR3: CAQGQGRASTTEAFF
DNA: TGTGCCCAGGGACAGGGAAGGGCTAGTACCACTGAAGCTTTCTTT

D: TRBD1
J: TRBJ2-7
size: once
V: TRBV28
CDR3: CASSPGGYEQYF
DNA: TGTGCCAGCAGTCCAGGGGGCTACGAGCAGTACTTC